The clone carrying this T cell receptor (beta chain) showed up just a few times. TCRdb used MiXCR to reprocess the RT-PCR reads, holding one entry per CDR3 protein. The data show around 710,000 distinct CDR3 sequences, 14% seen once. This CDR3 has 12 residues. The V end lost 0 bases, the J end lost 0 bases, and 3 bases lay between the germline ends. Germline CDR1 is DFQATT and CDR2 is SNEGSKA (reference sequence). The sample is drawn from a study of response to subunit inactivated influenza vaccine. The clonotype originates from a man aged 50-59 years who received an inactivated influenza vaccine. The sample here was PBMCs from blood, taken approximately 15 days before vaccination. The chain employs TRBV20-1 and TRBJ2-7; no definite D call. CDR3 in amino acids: CSARDVSYEQYF. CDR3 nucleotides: TGCAGTGCTAGAGATGTCTCCTACGAGCAGTACTTC.